Listed below are T cell receptor beta chains from one sample, sequenced in a study of blood T cell repertoires in COVID-19. Produced via immunoSEQ multiplex PCR; TCRdb's table is partial and in-frame only. This sample has about 130,000 clones, with more than 85% found just once. Sequenced input: peripheral blood. The receptors were sampled from a middle-aged man with COVID-19, enrolled during active disease. The CDR3 runs from the conserved cysteine through the conserved F or W. A D gene is named only where the DNA matches it firmly. Only part of the rows carry a size: once, few, many, or a class if the clone is expanded.

TRBV19	-	-	TRBJ2-2	TGTGCCTCCCGGGACTGGAACACCGGGGAGCTGTTTTTT	CASRDWNTGELFF
TRBV19	-	TRBD1	TRBJ1-5	TGTGCCAGTCAGGACAGGAACAATCAGCCCCAGCATTTT	CASQDRNNQPQHF
TRBV7-3	once	-	TRBJ2-5	TGTGCCAGCAGCTTAATGTCAGGGGAGGAGACCCAGTACTTC	CASSLMSGEETQYF
TRBV7-2	-	-	TRBJ2-7	TGTGCCAGCAGCTTAGGTGGGGACATCTCTTCCTACGAGCAGTACTTC	CASSLGGDISSYEQYF
TRBV28	-	TRBD2	TRBJ2-1	TGTGCCAGCAGTTTCCTCGCGACTAGCGGGGTAAGCTCCTACAATGAGCAGTTCTTC	CASSFLATSGVSSYNEQFF
TRBV5-1	-	-	TRBJ1-1	TGCGCCAGCAGCCGGTCGGCGGCCAACACTGAAGCTTTCTTT	CASSRSAANTEAFF
TRBV5-1	-	TRBD1	TRBJ1-5	TGCGCCAGCAGCTTGAGGACGACAGGGGGGCCGGTGGATCAGCCCCAGCATTTT	CASSLRTTGGPVDQPQHF
TRBV25-1	-	TRBD1	TRBJ2-1	TGTGCCAGCAGTGAATCGTCAGGGGGCGTCCTGGGCAATGAGCAGTTCTTC	CASSESSGGVLGNEQFF
TRBV19	-	TRBD2	TRBJ2-1	TGTGCCAGTAGTATGGGGGGGTACTCCTACAATGAGCAGTTCTTC	CASSMGGYSYNEQFF
TRBV7-9	-	-	TRBJ1-2	TGTGCCAGCAGCTCCTCCGGAGCTTATGGCTACACCTTC	CASSSSGAYGYTF
TRBV10-3	-	-	TRBJ1-2	TGTGCCATCAGATCCGATCGGGGCTATGGCTACACCTTC	CAIRSDRGYGYTF
TRBV28	-	TRBD2	TRBJ2-3	TGTGCCAGCAGTAGCCTCCAAGGGACTAGCGGTACAGATACGCAGTATTTT	CASSSLQGTSGTDTQYF
TRBV5-4	few	-	TRBJ1-1	TGTGCCAGCAGCTCGGTTTTCTCGGCTGAAGCTTTCTTT	CASSSVFSAEAFF
TRBV7-3	-	TRBD2	TRBJ2-1	TGTGCCAGCAGCTTAGGACTAGCGGGAGTCTACAATGAGCAGTTCTTC	CASSLGLAGVYNEQFF
TRBV15	-	-	TRBJ2-5	TGTGCCACCAGCAGACAGGGGTTGGAGACCCAGTACTTC	CATSRQGLETQYF
TRBV19	-	TRBD2	TRBJ2-2	TGTGCCAGTAGTAGGCGGGAGGGTCACACCGGGGAGCTGTTTTTT	CASSRREGHTGELFF
TRBV4-1	-	-	TRBJ1-1	TGCGCCAGCAGCCAAGCCAAGGGGATGAACACTGAAGCTTTCTTT	CASSQAKGMNTEAFF
TRBV5-6	once	-	TRBJ2-3	TGTGCCAGCAGCTTGGACAGGGGCACAGATACGCAGTATTTT	CASSLDRGTDTQYF
TRBV6-5	-	TRBD1	TRBJ1-4	TGTGCCAGCAGCCTACAGGGGGGGCGAGAAAAACTGTTTTTT	CASSLQGGREKLFF
TRBV2	-	TRBD1	TRBJ1-3	TGTGCCAGCAGGTTTTTGACAGGGTTCTCTGGAAACACCATATATTTT	CASRFLTGFSGNTIYF
TRBV5-4	-	TRBD1	TRBJ2-5	TGTGCCAGCAGCCTGGGACAGGGGGCCACTGAGACCCAGTACTTC	CASSLGQGATETQYF
TRBV10-3	-	-	TRBJ2-3	TGTGCCATCAGTGAGTCACAGGGCACAGATACGCAGTATTTT	CAISESQGTDTQYF
TRBV9	-	TRBD2	TRBJ2-1	TGTGCCAGCAGCGTAGCGGCCGTGACTAGCGGGAGGGCCAATGAGCAGTTCTTC	CASSVAAVTSGRANEQFF
TRBV5-8	-	TRBD1	TRBJ2-7	TGTGCCAGCAGCCGGGACAGGGGGCGCGAGCAGTACTTC	CASSRDRGREQYF
TRBV7-6	-	TRBD1	TRBJ2-7	TGTGCCAGCAGCTCCCGACAGGGAGTCTCCTACGAGCAGTACTTC	CASSSRQGVSYEQYF
TRBV4-2	once	TRBD1	TRBJ1-5	TGTGCCAGCAGCCAAGAGGCGGACAGGGCTAATCAGCCCCAGCATTTT	CASSQEADRANQPQHF
TRBV5-4	-	-	TRBJ1-1	TGTGCCAGCCGCTTTAGGGGTGGTGTGAACACTGAAGCTTTCTTT	CASRFRGGVNTEAFF
TRBV6-5	-	-	TRBJ1-6	TGTGCCAGCAGAACAGGGAAAGGGGGAAATTCACCCCTCCACTTT	CASRTGKGGNSPLHF
TRBV6-6	-	-	TRBJ1-5	TGTGCCAGCAGTTACTCGCGAGGACAGCCCCAGCATTTT	CASSYSRGQPQHF
TRBV28	-	-	TRBJ2-7	TGTGCCAGCAGGTTTCCGGGATCCCCTTCCTACGAGCAGTACTTC	CASRFPGSPSYEQYF
TRBV11-2	-	-	TRBJ1-3	TGTGCCAGCAGCCCGGGTCGGGGACACATCATATTTTTT	CASSPGRGHIIFF
TRBV18	-	-	TRBJ1-5	TGTGCCAGCTCACCAGGGGGAGGTAGCAATCAGCCCCAGCATTTT	CASSPGGGSNQPQHF
TRBV1	-	-	TRBJ1-4	TGCACCAGCAGCCAAGAACGAAGTGGAGGGAGGGCTGAAAAACTGTTTTTT	CTSSQERSGGRAEKLFF
TRBV9	-	-	TRBJ1-1	TGTGCCAGCAGCGTAGATAAGGACATGAACACTGAAGCTTTCTTT	CASSVDKDMNTEAFF
TRBV9	-	TRBD1	TRBJ1-2	TGTGCCAGCAGCGCTGACAGGGGGATATCTGGCTACACCTTC	CASSADRGISGYTF
TRBV9	-	-	TRBJ2-3	TGTGCCAGCAGCGTGTCCGGGAGCTCAGATACGCAGTATTTT	CASSVSGSSDTQYF
TRBV27	-	-	TRBJ1-6	TGTGCCAGCAGTTTCTACAGGGACCTCTATAATTCACCCCTCCACTTT	CASSFYRDLYNSPLHF
TRBV7-9	-	TRBD1	TRBJ2-5	TGTGCCAGCAGCCCCGGGACAGGGGGATCGTATGAGACCCAGTACTTC	CASSPGTGGSYETQYF
TRBV19	-	-	TRBJ2-2	TGTGCCAGTAGTAAAAACAGTCTCACCGGGGAGCTGTTTTTT	CASSKNSLTGELFF
TRBV2	-	TRBD2	TRBJ2-3	TGTGCCAGCAGTGAGTCCCGGGAGGGTCGATACGCACGGTATTTT	CASSESREGRYARYF
TRBV18	-	-	TRBJ1-5	TGTGCCAGCTCACCACGTGGCGGCCCTAGCCAGCCCCAGCATTTT	CASSPRGGPSQPQHF
TRBV9	-	-	TRBJ1-1	TGTGCCAGCAGCGAAGGGGTGGGTAACCTGAACACTGAAGCTTTCTTT	CASSEGVGNLNTEAFF
TRBV30	-	-	TRBJ1-6	TGTGCCTGGAGCCCTTCCAGGGAATCACCCCTCCACTTT	CAWSPSRESPLHF
TRBV6-5	-	-	TRBJ2-5	TGTGCCAGCAGTTACACACACCAAGAGACCCAGTACTTC	CASSYTHQETQYF
TRBV28	-	-	TRBJ1-4	TGTGCCAGCAACGCTGCGACGGCACGCGGAGAAAAACTGTTTTTT	CASNAATARGEKLFF
TRBV10-1	-	-	TRBJ1-3	TGCGCCAGCAGCGGGGGCTCTGGAAACACCATATATTTT	CASSGGSGNTIYF
TRBV9	-	-	TRBJ2-3	TGTGCCAGCAGCGGGAGGACGGGAGTGGGAGATACGCAGTATTTT	CASSGRTGVGDTQYF
TRBV14	-	-	TRBJ2-1	TGTGCCAGCAGCCAGCGCCAGGTCGCGGGCGTGTTATGGGAGCAGTTCTTC	CASSQRQVAGVLWEQFF
TRBV6-2/TRBV6-3	once	TRBD1	TRBJ1-1	TGTGCCAGCAGTCTGACAGGGGCCTACACTGAAGCTTTCTTT	CASSLTGAYTEAFF
TRBV7-3	-	-	TRBJ2-7	TGTGCCAGCAGCTTAAGTTCGGACAGCTACGAGCAGTACTTC	CASSLSSDSYEQYF
TRBV6-5	-	TRBD2	TRBJ2-1	TGTGCCAGCAAGCGGGGGCGCGTGGCCGACAATGAGCAGTTCTTC	CASKRGRVADNEQFF
TRBV7-3	-	TRBD2	TRBJ2-1	TGTGCCAGCAGCCTCAGGGGACTAGCGGCTAATGAGCAGTTCTTC	CASSLRGLAANEQFF